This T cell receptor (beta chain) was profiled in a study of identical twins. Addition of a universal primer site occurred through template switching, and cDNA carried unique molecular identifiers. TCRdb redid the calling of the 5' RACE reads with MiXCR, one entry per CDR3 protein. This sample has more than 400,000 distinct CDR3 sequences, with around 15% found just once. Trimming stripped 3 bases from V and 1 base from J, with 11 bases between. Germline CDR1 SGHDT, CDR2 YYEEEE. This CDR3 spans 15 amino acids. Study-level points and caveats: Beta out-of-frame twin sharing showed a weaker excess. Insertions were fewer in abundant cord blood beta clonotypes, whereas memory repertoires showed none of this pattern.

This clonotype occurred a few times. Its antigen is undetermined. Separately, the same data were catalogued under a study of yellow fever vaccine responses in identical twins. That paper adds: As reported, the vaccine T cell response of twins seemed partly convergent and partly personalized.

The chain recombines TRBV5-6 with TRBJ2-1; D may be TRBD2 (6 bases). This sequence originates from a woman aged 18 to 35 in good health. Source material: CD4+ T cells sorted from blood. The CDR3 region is CASSSGTQSYNEQFF. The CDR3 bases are TGTGCCAGCAGCTCGGGGACTCAGTCCTACAATGAGCAGTTCTTC.